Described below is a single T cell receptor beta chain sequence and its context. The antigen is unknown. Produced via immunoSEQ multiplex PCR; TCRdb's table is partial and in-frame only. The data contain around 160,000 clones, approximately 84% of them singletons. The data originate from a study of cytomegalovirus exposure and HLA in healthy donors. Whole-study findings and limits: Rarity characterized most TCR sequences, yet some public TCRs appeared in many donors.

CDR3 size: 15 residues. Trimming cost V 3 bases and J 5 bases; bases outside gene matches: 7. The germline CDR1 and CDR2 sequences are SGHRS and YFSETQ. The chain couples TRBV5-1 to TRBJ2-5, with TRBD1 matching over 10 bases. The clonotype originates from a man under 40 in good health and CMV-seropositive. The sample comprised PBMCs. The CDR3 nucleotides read TGCGCCAGCAGCTCCCACGACAGGGGGCCGGAGACCCAGTACTTC. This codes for CASSSHDRGPETQYF.